This T cell receptor beta chain was recovered during a study of CD8 T cells in Susac syndrome (dated by TCRdb to between 2018 and 2021). Turning to the overall study: Whether CD8+ T cell activation and differentiation in Susac syndrome was antigen driven was tested using repertoire sequencing.

The paper as a whole reports these results and caveats: The number of individuals in the TCR sequencing and HLA analysis was acknowledged as relatively small.

The germline V gene (reference sequence) specifies LNHNV as CDR1 and YYDKDF as CDR2. V is clipped by 3 bases and J by 0 bases, and the sequence between their germline boundaries is 9 bases long. Its CDR3 holds 15 amino acids, cysteine through phenylalanine. Only the CDR3 portion is preserved as DNA: 45 bases, with reading frame beginning at the first base. Peripheral blood CD8+ and CD4+ T cells from healthy donors, Susac syndrome patients and multiple sclerosis patients were profiled using high-throughput TCR beta sequencing. The multiple sclerosis controls were treatment-naive patients whose relapsing-remitting disease, either stable or active, fulfilled the revised McDonald criteria. Bulk CD8+ and CD4+ T cells were purified magnetically by negative isolation, whereas CD8+ TEMRA cells were enriched by FACS. Blood was drawn into EDTA tubes, processed within 24 hours, and PBMCs were isolated by density gradient centrifugation. PBMCs intended for TCR sequencing were cryopreserved in liquid nitrogen and were subsequently thawed in a 37 degrees C water bath. The sorted or isolated CD4+, CD8+ and CD8+ TEMRA cells reached a purity of at least 90%.

On this clonotype itself: No antigen is known for it. No per-base quality is available; no much larger clone lies one base away.

RNA was extracted using the RNeasy kit, and roughly 0.45 to 1 microgram was reverse transcribed with random hexamers. The immunoSEQ multiplex PCR assay, covering 54 Vbeta and 13 Jbeta segments, was used to amplify TCR beta CDR3 regions. PCR amplification bias was corrected by using a synthetic template baseline for primer optimization and computational correction. From the authors' description of their analysis: Reads were assigned to V, D and J genes according to IMGT and analyzed in immunoSEQ Analyzer, with only productive sequences retained. Clonality was calculated as one minus the Shannon entropy normalized by log2 of the number of productive unique sequences. For each patient and control, public and private clones were evaluated among the 100 most prevalent clones. Susac-specific clones were defined as absent from healthy and MS cohorts, about 1,100 published viral clones and other ImmuneACCESS disease sequences. The public reads were reanalyzed by TCRdb: fastp trimming at Q25, MiXCR alignment, in-frame beta chains only. Identical CDR3 proteins give one entry, which carries the most common genes and DNA. What appears here as the V and J calls and clone size reflects TCRdb's work, not the paper's. This sample has 200,000 to 250,000 distinct CDR3 sequences in its table, and approximately 95% of those were observed once. 0.082% of the sample belongs to the ten largest clones.

The chain is assembled from TRBV15 and TRBJ2-4; the D gene lacks a confident call. This TCR derives from a human donor with multiple sclerosis. Sequencing was performed on CD4+ T cells from PBMCs. CDR3 protein: CATSSSTLAKNIQYF. The nucleotides are TGTGCCACCAGCAGTAGTACCTTAGCCAAAAACATTCAGTACTTC.